The subject of this entry is one T cell receptor (beta chain). Its antigen is still unknown. Clones were sequenced by immunoSEQ multiplex PCR, and TCRdb holds only the in-frame ones, with some missing. The sample shows hundreds of thousands of clones, around 87% of them seen only once. The sample comes from a study of cytomegalovirus exposure and HLA in healthy donors. Germline V gene lookup returns CDR1 SGDLS and CDR2 YYNGEE. Trimming took off 4 bases at V and 0 bases at J, with 13 bases between the two ends. The CDR3 totals 16 residues. Study outcomes and limitations: As confirmed in vitro, a few CMV-associated chains were specific for CMV antigens. The tendency of first-cohort TCR clusters to co-occur in the roughly 110 validation repertoires was the finding of a later analysis. Listed as cytomegalovirus-associated were 150 or so TCR beta chains.

It was the roughly 120-subject validation cohort, separate from the approximately 690-subject first cohort, to which the donors belonged. This sequence was found in a woman between 18 and 29 years old in good health and CMV-seronegative. The V and J genes are TRBV9 and TRBJ2-2; a weak D match, TRBD1 (6 bases). The sample consisted of PBMCs. In DNA form, the CDR3 reads TGTGCCAGCAGCCCCCCGACAGGTGCGAACACCGGGGAGCTGTTTTTT. It encodes CASSPPTGANTGELFF.